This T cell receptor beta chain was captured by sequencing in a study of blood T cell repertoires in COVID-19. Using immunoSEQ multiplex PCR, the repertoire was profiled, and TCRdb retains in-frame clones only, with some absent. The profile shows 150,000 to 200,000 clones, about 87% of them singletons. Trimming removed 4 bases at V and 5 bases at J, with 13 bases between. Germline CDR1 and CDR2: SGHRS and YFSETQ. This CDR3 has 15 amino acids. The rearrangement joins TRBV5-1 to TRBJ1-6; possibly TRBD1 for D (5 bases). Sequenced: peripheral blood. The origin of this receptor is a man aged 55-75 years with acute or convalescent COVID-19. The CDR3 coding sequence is TGCGCCAGCAGCCCTTACTCAGGGCATAATTCACCCCTCCACTTT. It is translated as CASSPYSGHNSPLHF. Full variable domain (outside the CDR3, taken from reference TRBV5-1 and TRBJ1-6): KAGVTQTPRYLIKTRGQQVTLSCSPISGHRSVSWYQQTPGQGLQFLFEYFSETQRNKGNFPGRFSGRQFSNSRSEMNVSTLELGDSALYLCASSPYSGHNSPLHFGNGTRLTVT.